Each of the 8 T cell receptor beta chains below was sequenced from the same sample in a study of shared clonotypes between healthy human individuals. Repertoires were generated with immunoSEQ multiplex PCR, while TCRdb's copy carries only in-frame clones and drops some. The top ten hold approximately 0.13% of the sample, which has about 2 million clones, roughly 94% seen once. The sequencing input was naive CD4+ T cells sorted from blood. Stated subset: CD45RA+ positively selected. Receptor source: a man aged 18 to 35 in good health.

V and J are TRBV12-5 and TRBJ2-1; 14 bases map to TRBD2. The CDR3 covers 17 residues. Germline CDR1 LGHNT, CDR2 FRNRAP. J was trimmed by 8 bases and V by 2 bases; bases with no gene match: 8. The CDR3 region has the DNA TGTGCTAGTGGTTTGCCCGGACTAGCGGGAGGCCCCCATGAGCAGTTCTTC. It encodes CASGLPGLAGGPHEQFF.

This clone was picked up one time. The chain uses TRBV11-2 and TRBJ2-3; TRBD2 might be the D (6 bases). Per the germline V gene, CDR1 is SGHAT and CDR2 is FQNNGV. The CDR3 contains 14 residues. The V and J ends lost 4 bases and 1 base respectively, with 9 bases between them. DNA of the CDR3: TGTGCCAGCAGCTGGGACTTGCGCACAGATACGCAGTATTTT. This encodes CASSWDLRTDTQYF.

CDR3 nucleotide sequence: TGCAGCGTCGGTAAGACTAGCGGGAAGGTTTATGAGCAGTTCTTC. This codes for CSVGKTSGKVYEQFF. The chain joins TRBV29-1 to TRBJ2-1, with TRBD2 matching over 11 bases. Germline V gene sequence: CDR1 SQVTM, CDR2 ANQGSEA. The CDR3 length is 15 residues. V dropped 6 bases and J dropped 8; count of bases not matched to a gene: 12.

The chain has TRBV9 and TRBJ2-3; 7 bases fit TRBD1. The CDR3 extends over 12 amino acids. From germline, CDR1 is SGDLS and CDR2 YYNGEE. V lost 5 bases, J lost 9 bases, and 6 bases stayed unmatched. The CDR3, as DNA: TGTGCCAGCAGTCTACAGGGGTTGACGCAGTATTTT. This gives the protein CASSLQGLTQYF.

Of note for this clone: The same CDR3 arises from other DNA sequences in this sample as well. V is TRBV30 and J is TRBJ2-7, with D possibly TRBD1 on 5 matching bases. The CDR3 has 13 amino acids. Trimming took off 0 bases at V and 2 bases at J, with 8 bases between the two ends. Germline CDR1 and CDR2: GTSNPN and SVGIG (reference sequence). The CDR3 region has the DNA TGTGCCTGGAGTGTAACAGGCCCCTACGAGCAGTACTTC. This codes for CAWSVTGPYEQYF. Supplemented by reference TRBV30 and TRBJ2-7, the full variable domain reads SQTIHQWPATLVQPVGSPLSLECTVEGTSNPNLYWYRQAAGRGLQLLFYSVGIGQISSEVPQNLSASRPQDRQFILSSKKLLLSDSGFYLCAWSVTGPYEQYFGPGTRLTVT.

V gene TRBV18 combines with J gene TRBJ2-2; D call uncertain. This CDR3 contains 12 residues. Germline lookup yields CDR1 KGHSH and CDR2 LQKENI. V was shortened by 6 bases and J by 5 bases, with 7 bases between the two germline ends. The CDR3 nucleotides are TGTGCCAGCTCGGATAGAACCGGGGAGCTGTTTTTT. Translated: CASSDRTGELFF.

V usage is TRBV7-9 and J usage is TRBJ1-5; D might be TRBD1 (6 bases). Germline lookup yields CDR1 SEHNR and CDR2 FQNEAQ (reference sequence). The V gene lost 5 bases and the J gene lost 2 bases, with 13 bases spanning the gap. The CDR3 contains 15 residues. The CDR3: CASSDYRDGNQPQHF. The CDR3 region has the DNA TGTGCCAGCAGCGACTACAGGGATGGCAATCAGCCCCAGCATTTT.

The rearrangement uses TRBV5-1 and TRBJ1-1; D not resolved. The ends were cut back, 2 bases at V and 5 bases at J, with 16 bases in the middle. CDR1 and CDR2 (germline): SGHRS, YFSETQ. The length of the CDR3 is 15 residues. Here the CDR3 DNA reads TGCGCCAGCAGCTTCGTCCCTTCTCTAGGGACTGAAGCTTTCTTT. Its protein product is CASSFVPSLGTEAFF.